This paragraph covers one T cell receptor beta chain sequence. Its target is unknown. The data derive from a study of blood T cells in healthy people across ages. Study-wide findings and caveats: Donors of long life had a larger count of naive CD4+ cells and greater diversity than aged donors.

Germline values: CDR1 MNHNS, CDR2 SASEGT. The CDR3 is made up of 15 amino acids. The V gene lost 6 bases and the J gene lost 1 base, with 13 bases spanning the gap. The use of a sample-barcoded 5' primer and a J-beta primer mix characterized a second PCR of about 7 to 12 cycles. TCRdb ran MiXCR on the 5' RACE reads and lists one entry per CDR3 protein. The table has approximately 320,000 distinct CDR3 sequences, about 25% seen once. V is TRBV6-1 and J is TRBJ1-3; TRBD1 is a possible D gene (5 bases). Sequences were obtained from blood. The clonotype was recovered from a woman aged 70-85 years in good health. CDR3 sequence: CASRMTVASGNTIYF. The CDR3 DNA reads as TGTGCCAGCAGGATGACAGTCGCTTCTGGAAACACCATATATTTT.